The 19 T cell receptor beta chains reported below all come from one sample, sequenced in a study of blood T cell repertoires in COVID-19. Clones were read by immunoSEQ multiplex PCR, and TCRdb kept only the in-frame ones, dropping some. The table lists over 200,000 clones, roughly 86% of them singletons. Sequencing was done on a sample of peripheral blood. Every receptor here comes from a woman aged 45-60 years with active or convalescent COVID-19.

This clone was counted a single time. V gene TRBV5-4 combines with J gene TRBJ2-3; 7 bases are shared with TRBD2. V gave up 3 bases and J gave up 4 bases; unmatched junction bases: 14. CDR3 size: 17 residues. Germline V CDR1 and CDR2: SGHNT, YYREEE (reference sequence). The CDR3 sequence: CASSSPSKGGGADTQYF. CDR3 sequence (DNA): TGTGCCAGCAGCTCGCCCAGCAAGGGCGGGGGTGCAGATACGCAGTATTTT.

The chain has TRBV6-5 and TRBJ1-5; D call uncertain. V was cut by 0 bases and J by 5 bases, with 8 bases left in between. The CDR3 consists of 14 residues. The germline gives CDR1 MNHEY, CDR2 SVGAGI. Written as DNA, the CDR3 is TGTGCCAGCAGTTACTCCCGGGTGGATCAGCCCCAGCATTTT. It translates to CASSYSRVDQPQHF.

This clone was seen just once. The chain combines TRBV6-1 with TRBJ1-4, with 9 bases lining up with TRBD1. J lost 7 bases, V lost 3 bases, and 3 bases had no gene match. There are 14 residues in the CDR3. Germline CDR1 is MNHNS and CDR2 is SASEGT. CDR3: CASSEGTGREKLFF. Here the CDR3 DNA reads TGTGCCAGCAGTGAGGGGACAGGGCGTGAAAAACTGTTTTTT.

The chain recombines TRBV5-1 with TRBJ1-1; no firm D call. The germline V gene has CDR1 SGHRS and CDR2 YFSETQ. The V end lost 5 bases, the J end lost 4 bases, and 15 bases lay between the germline ends. The CDR3 spans 14 residues. The CDR3 DNA reads TGCGCCAGCAGTTTGACCCTAGGAGGCACTGAAGCTTTCTTT. Protein: CASSLTLGGTEAFF.

This chain joins TRBV24-1 and TRBJ2-2; TRBD1 is a possible D gene (6 bases). CDR1 is KGHDR, CDR2 SFDVKD, per germline. This CDR3 has 15 amino acids. V was clipped by 4 bases and J by 0 bases, with 8 bases between them. CDR3 residues: CATSEDSSNTGELFF. Written as DNA, the CDR3 is TGTGCCACCAGTGAGGACAGTTCGAACACCGGGGAGCTGTTTTTT.

The chain is built from TRBV20-1 and TRBJ1-2, with TRBD1 as a possible D gene (6 bases). Germline loops: CDR1 DFQATT, CDR2 SNEGSKA (reference sequence). Trimming left V 3 bases short and J 4 bases short, with 12 bases between. There are 13 residues in the CDR3. The CDR3 DNA follows: TGCAGTGCTAGTCAGCAGGGGCGCTATGGCTACACCTTC. As protein: CSASQQGRYGYTF.

The rearrangement links TRBV28 to TRBJ2-4, with TRBD1 matching over 7 bases. The CDR3 runs to 17 residues. Per the germline V gene, CDR1 is MDHEN and CDR2 is SYDVKM. With V trimmed by 7 bases and J by 2 bases, 14 bases remained unmatched. The CDR3, as DNA: TGTGCCAGCACCGAGGGGGCTGGGGATACCTCCAAAAACATTCAGTACTTC. Its translation is CASTEGAGDTSKNIQYF.

This chain connects TRBV6-5 to TRBJ2-7; tentatively, D is TRBD1 (6 bases). Trimming removed 11 bases from V and 1 base from J, with 15 bases in between. This CDR3 contains 13 residues. Germline V CDR1 and CDR2: MNHEY, SVGAGI. CDR3 sequence (DNA): TGTGCCGGCTTGGCAGGGGAGTCCTACGAGCAGTACTTC. This sequence encodes CAGLAGESYEQYF.

This clone was found a few times. This rearrangement joins TRBV9 to TRBJ1-4; 7 bases are shared with TRBD1. The CDR3 extends over 15 amino acids. In germline, CDR1 is SGDLS, CDR2 YYNGEE. J was trimmed by 8 bases and V by 0 bases; bases with no gene match: 7. This CDR3 is CASSVEEGAREKLFF. CDR3 nucleotides: TGTGCCAGCAGCGTAGAGGAGGGGGCGCGAGAAAAACTGTTTTTT.

The chain uses TRBV10-3 and TRBJ2-1, with TRBD2 matching over 7 bases. CDR1 is ENHRY, CDR2 SYGVKD, per germline. Trimming removed 6 bases from V and 5 bases from J; junction bases left unmatched: 10. CDR3 length: 15 residues. The CDR3 sequence is CAISGGLGGDNEQFF. The CDR3 DNA reads as TGTGCCATCAGCGGGGGGTTGGGAGGGGACAATGAGCAGTTCTTC.

This clone was seen once. The chain carries TRBV4-1 and TRBJ1-3; 10 bases align to TRBD1. V trimming: 4 bases; J trimming: 4 bases; junction bases outside the gene matches: 16. The CDR3 runs to 19 residues. The germline gives CDR1 MGHRA, CDR2 YSYEKL. CDR3 loop: CASSRRSGTGVDTGNTIYF. Here the CDR3 DNA reads TGCGCCAGCAGCCGCCGCTCCGGGACAGGGGTGGATACCGGAAACACCATATATTTT.

This chain links TRBV3-1 (or the pseudogene TRBV3-2) with TRBJ2-2; D is perhaps TRBD1 (6 bases). V dropped 4 bases and J dropped 7 bases, with 10 bases sitting between them. Germline V gene data show CDR1 as LGHDT and CDR2 as YNNKEL (reference sequence). CDR3 length: 13 amino acids. The CDR3 region has the DNA TGTGCCAGCAGCCCCACAGGGATCGGGGAGCTGTTTTTT. Translated, it gives CASSPTGIGELFF.

The rearrangement uses TRBV5-1 and TRBJ1-2; 7 positions match TRBD1. The germline V gene has CDR1 SGHRS and CDR2 YFSETQ. Trimming removed 5 bases from V and 0 bases from J; junction bases left unmatched: 7. This CDR3 is 15 amino acids long. CDR3 in amino acids: CASRSGDSANYGYTF. The CDR3 coding sequence is TGCGCCAGCAGATCCGGGGACAGTGCTAACTATGGCTACACCTTC.

This chain links TRBV4-1 with TRBJ1-1; the match to TRBD1 covers 10 bases. The CDR3 is 17 amino acids. Germline assignment: CDR1 MGHRA and CDR2 YSYEKL. Unmatched junction bases numbered 8, after V lost 2 bases and J lost 2 bases. DNA of the CDR3: TGCGCCAGCAGCCAACAGACAGGGGGCCCGTTAAACACTGAAGCTTTCTTT. The encoded protein is CASSQQTGGPLNTEAFF.

The chain is built from TRBV24-1 and TRBJ2-5; 7 bases align to TRBD2. The V gene's germline CDR1 is KGHDR and CDR2 SFDVKD. Losses at the gene ends were 0 bases for V and 5 bases for J; bases not matched to a gene: 14. CDR3 length equals 18 residues. The CDR3 region has the DNA TGTGCCACCAGTGATTTGGGCCAGGGTGGCATCGGGAGGGAGACCCAGTACTTC. Translating it yields CATSDLGQGGIGRETQYF.

The DNA for the CDR3 is TGTGCCAGCAGCCCATCGGGGGGGCTCAATGAGCAGTTCTTC. Translation gives CASSPSGGLNEQFF. The J gene is TRBJ2-1, the V gene TRBV7-9; the match to TRBD2 covers 8 bases. Looked up from germline, CDR1 is SEHNR and CDR2 is FQNEAQ (reference sequence). V shed 5 bases, J shed 6 bases, and the junction held 6 bases outside the gene matches. The CDR3 is 14 amino acids.

The V gene is TRBV6-5, the J gene TRBJ1-1, with D possibly being TRBD1 (6 bases). CDR3 length: 16 amino acids. Germline V gene sequence: CDR1 MNHEY, CDR2 SVGAGI. Trimming took off 3 bases at V and 1 base at J, with 15 bases between the two ends. The CDR3 sequence: CASSYEGVGRNTEAFF. CDR3 sequence (DNA): TGTGCCAGCAGTTATGAGGGGGTAGGTAGGAACACTGAAGCTTTCTTT.

The chain couples TRBV9 to TRBJ2-3; 11 positions match TRBD2. The CDR3 is made up of 16 amino acids. V lost 4 bases and J lost 3; bases outside the gene matches: 7. The germline V gene encodes CDR1 SGDLS and CDR2 YYNGEE. The CDR3 bases are TGTGCCAGCAGCCCACGGACTAGCGGGTATACAGATACGCAGTATTTT. Amino acids: CASSPRTSGYTDTQYF.

V and J are TRBV19 and TRBJ1-1; D not certain. This CDR3 comprises 14 residues. V was clipped by 6 bases and J by 4 bases, with 15 bases between them. Germline CDR1 reads LNHDA; CDR2 reads SQIVND (reference sequence). This chain's CDR3 is CASSPKLEGTEAFF. The CDR3 DNA reads as TGTGCCAGTAGCCCGAAGTTAGAGGGCACTGAAGCTTTCTTT.